A single sample gave rise to the 17 T cell receptor beta chains below, sequenced in a study of post-analysis software for immune sequencing data. General study findings and limits: With TRBV5-6, TRBV5-1 and TRBV20-1 included, a handful of TRBV segments were more frequent in patients than in controls.

Unique molecular identifiers were built into the TCR beta cDNA libraries. MiXCR, run by TCRdb on the PCR reads, gives a single entry per CDR3 protein. The sample has 600,000 to 750,000 distinct CDR3 sequences, approximately 59% seen once; the top ten hold 11%. Their antigen targets remain unknown. Sequencing was done on a sample of blood. All receptors derive from a girl aged 2 to 9 with multiple sclerosis.

J is TRBJ1-2 and V is TRBV7-2, with D perhaps TRBD1 (5 bases). The CDR3 has 17 residues. Germline CDR1 and CDR2: SGHTA and FQGNSA. The V and J ends lost 5 bases and 3 bases respectively, with 22 bases between them. CDR3: CASSPERQEAGDYGYTF. The CDR3 DNA reads as TGTGCCAGCAGCCCAGAACGCCAGGAGGCGGGGGACTATGGCTACACCTTC.

The V call is TRBV29-1, the J call TRBJ2-3; no reliable D call. The CDR3 sequence is 14 residues long. Germline V lookup: CDR1 SQVTM, CDR2 ANQGSEA. Between the trimmed V and J ends, which lost 2 bases and 4 bases, there was a span of 13 bases. CDR3 DNA sequence: TGCAGCGTTGAAAGCCCCTTAAAGCCAGATACGCAGTATTTT. This codes for CSVESPLKPDTQYF.

The rearrangement joins TRBV12-3 or TRBV12-4 to TRBJ2-4, with TRBD2 identical over 8 bases. The ends lost 7 bases at V and 2 bases at J; junction bases unmatched: 7. The CDR3 runs to 15 residues. CDR3 sequence reads: CASTPGGKTKNIQYF. The CDR3 region has the DNA TGTGCCAGCACCCCGGGGGGGAAAACCAAAAACATTCAGTACTTC.

This clonotype turned up a few times. V gene TRBV20-1 combines with J gene TRBJ2-4; D call uncertain. The DNA end is more similar to TRBJ2-7, so the J call may be wrong. Germline V CDR1 and CDR2: DFQATT, SNEGSKA (reference sequence). This CDR3 comprises 11 residues. CDR3 sequence: CSARIIVEQYF. The CDR3 DNA is TGCAGTGCCCGGATCATCGTCGAGCAGTACTTC.

V is TRBV20-1 and J is TRBJ2-1, with D unresolved. This CDR3 comprises 14 residues. V was pared by 4 bases and J by 3 bases, with 13 bases between. CDR1 is DFQATT, CDR2 SNEGSKA, per germline (reference sequence). CDR3 region: CSAIRVLLYNEQFF. The CDR3 coding sequence is TGCAGTGCTATCCGGGTCCTCCTCTACAATGAGCAGTTCTTC.

This clonotype has only one observation. V and J are TRBV11-3 and TRBJ1-1; 7 nucleotides align to TRBD1. This CDR3 spans 13 amino acids. V was clipped by 5 bases and J by 8 bases; unmatched bases: 8. Germline lookup yields CDR1 SGHNT and CDR2 YENEEA. CDR3 sequence: CASSHRRDREAFF. The CDR3 DNA sequence: TGTGCCAGCAGCCATCGCCGGGACAGAGAAGCTTTCTTT.

This clonotype has a handful of counts. The rearrangement joins TRBV27 to TRBJ2-7; weak D call: TRBD1 (6 bases). Between the trimmed V and J ends, which lost 5 bases and 3 bases, there was a span of 29 bases. The CDR3 has 19 residues. Looked up from germline, CDR1 is MNHEY and CDR2 is SMNVEV (reference sequence). CDR3 DNA: TGTGCCAGCAGTCCCAGCCGCGCCAGACCGGGACAAAACGACTACGAGCAGTACTTC. It codes for CASSPSRARPGQNDYEQYF.

This chain connects TRBV12-3 or TRBV12-4 to TRBJ1-2, with D possibly being TRBD1 (5 bases). V gave up 4 bases and J gave up 5 bases, with 14 bases separating them. The CDR3 spans 14 residues. The CDR3 sequence is CASSSEGLSYGYTF. In DNA, the CDR3 is TGTGCCAGCAGTTCCGAGGGACTCTCTTATGGCTACACCTTC.

V is TRBV29-1 and J is TRBJ1-5; D gene uncertain. The CDR3 is 13 residues long. Germline V lookup: CDR1 SQVTM, CDR2 ANQGSEA. The V end was cut by 4 bases, the J end by 3 bases, with 10 bases between. The CDR3 loop is CSVAGRSNQPQHF. CDR3 sequence (DNA): TGCAGCGTTGCCGGCAGGTCCAATCAGCCCCAGCATTTT.

The rearrangement joins TRBV18 to TRBJ2-1; a weak D match, TRBD2 (5 bases). The germline gives CDR1 KGHSH, CDR2 LQKENI. Between the trimmed V and J ends, which lost 0 bases and 6 bases, there was a span of 9 bases. This CDR3 has 14 amino acids. CDR3 sequence (DNA): TGTGCCAGCTCACCACCGGGCACTAGCAATGAGCAGTTCTTC. This sequence encodes CASSPPGTSNEQFF.

The genes are TRBV6-6 and TRBJ2-7; D gene uncertain. The CDR3 sequence is 11 residues long. Trimming took off 7 bases at V and 3 bases at J, with 7 bases between the two ends. Germline CDR1 is MNHNY and CDR2 is SVGAGI (reference sequence). The CDR3 reads CASMTGYEQYF. In DNA form, the CDR3 reads TGTGCCAGCATGACGGGCTACGAGCAGTACTTC.

This clonotype was seen more than once but under ten times. This CDR3 is CSAKFLPDTQYF. CDR3 DNA: TGCAGTGCTAAGTTCCTCCCAGATACGCAGTATTTT. This chain joins TRBV20-1 and TRBJ2-3; D is uncertain. The V gene lost 4 bases and the J gene lost 4 bases, with 9 bases spanning the gap. The germline CDR1 and CDR2 sequences are DFQATT and SNEGSKA (reference sequence). CDR3 length: 12 amino acids.

The J gene is TRBJ1-2, the V gene TRBV5-1; D gene unclear. Germline loops: CDR1 SGHRS, CDR2 YFSETQ. The CDR3 consists of 13 residues. Trimming took off 0 bases at V and 8 bases at J, with 11 bases between the two ends. In DNA form, the CDR3 reads TGCGCCAGCAGCTTGGAGAATCGGGTGGGCTACACCTTC. This sequence encodes CASSLENRVGYTF.

This clonotype has more than one count but fewer than ten. This chain links TRBV28 with TRBJ2-6; D is uncertain. Per germline, CDR1 MDHEN and CDR2 SYDVKM. V lost 3 bases and J 1 base, leaving 7 bases between the germline ends. The CDR3 is made up of 15 amino acids. The CDR3 DNA follows: TGTGCCAGCAGTTTTTATAGTTCTGGGGCCAACGTCCTGACTTTC. Its protein product is CASSFYSSGANVLTF.

The DNA for the CDR3 is TGTGCCACCAGCAGAGATATCGCACAAAATCAGCCCCAGCATTTT. Translating it yields CATSRDIAQNQPQHF. The chain joins TRBV15 to TRBJ1-5; D gene unclear. CDR1 LNHNV and CDR2 YYDKDF come from the germline V gene (reference sequence). The CDR3 is 15 amino acids. The V end was cut by 0 bases, the J end by 4 bases, with 10 bases between.

J is TRBJ2-5 and V is TRBV5-1; a weak D match, TRBD1 (5 bases). The ends were cut back, 4 bases at V and 2 bases at J, with 15 bases in the middle. The V gene's germline CDR1 is SGHRS and CDR2 YFSETQ. The length of the CDR3 is 15 residues. The CDR3 here is CASSLFPSGQETQYF. As DNA, the CDR3 is TGCGCCAGCAGCCTATTCCCTTCAGGGCAAGAGACCCAGTACTTC.

A note on this clonotype: One junction end disagrees with the germline gene, perhaps due to a read error. The gene calls are TRBV11-2 and TRBJ2-1; D is ambiguous. CDR1 and CDR2 (germline): SGHAT, FQNNGV. The CDR3 is 13 amino acids. In DNA form, the CDR3 reads TGTGCCAGCAGCTCTGATACATCCAATGGGCAGTTCTTC. Protein product: CASSSDTSNGQFF.